Detailed here is one T cell receptor (beta chain). This CDR3 contains 15 residues. The trim removed 4 bases at V and 4 bases at J, leaving 9 bases unmatched. Looked up from germline, CDR1 is SGHRS and CDR2 is YFSETQ. This sample stems from a study of cytomegalovirus exposure and HLA in healthy donors. PCR involved 60 Vbeta and 13 Jbeta primers. This table comes from immunoSEQ multiplex PCR, and its TCRdb copy is limited to in-frame clones, with some not included. The table lists some 130,000 clones, roughly three fifths of them singletons, with roughly 10% in the top ten. Sequences were obtained from PBMCs. The J gene is TRBJ2-3, the V gene TRBV5-1, with 7 nucleotides matching TRBD2. This receptor was obtained from a man aged 40-49 years in good health and CMV-seropositive. CDR3 sequence reads: CASSGTAGDADTQYF. The DNA for the CDR3 is TGCGCCAGCAGCGGGACTGCGGGAGACGCAGATACGCAGTATTTT.